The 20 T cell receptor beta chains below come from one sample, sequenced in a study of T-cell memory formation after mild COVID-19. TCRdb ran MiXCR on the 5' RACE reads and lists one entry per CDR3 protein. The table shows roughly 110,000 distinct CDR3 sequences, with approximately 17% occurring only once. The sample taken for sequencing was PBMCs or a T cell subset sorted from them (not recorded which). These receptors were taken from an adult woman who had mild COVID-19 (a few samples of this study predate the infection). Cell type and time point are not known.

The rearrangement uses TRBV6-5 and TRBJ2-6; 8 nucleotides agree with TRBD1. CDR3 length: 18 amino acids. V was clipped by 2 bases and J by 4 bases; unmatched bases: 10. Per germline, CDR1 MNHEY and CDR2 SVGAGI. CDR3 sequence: CASSYGWQGAAGANVLTF. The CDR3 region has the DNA TGTGCCAGCAGTTACGGGTGGCAGGGGGCGGCGGGGGCCAACGTCCTGACTTTC.

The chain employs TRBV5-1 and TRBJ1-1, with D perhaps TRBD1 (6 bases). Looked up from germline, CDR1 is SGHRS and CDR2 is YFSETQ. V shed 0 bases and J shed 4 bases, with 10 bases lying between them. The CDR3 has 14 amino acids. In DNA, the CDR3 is TGCGCCAGCAGCTTGGTAACGACAGGCACTGAAGCTTTCTTT. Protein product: CASSLVTTGTEAFF.

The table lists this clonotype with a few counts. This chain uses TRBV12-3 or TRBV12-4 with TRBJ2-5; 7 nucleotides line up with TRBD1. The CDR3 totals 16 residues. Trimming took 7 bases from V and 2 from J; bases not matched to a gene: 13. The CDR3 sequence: CASTNLLRDRQETQYF. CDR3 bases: TGTGCCAGCACCAATCTTCTCCGGGACAGACAAGAGACCCAGTACTTC.

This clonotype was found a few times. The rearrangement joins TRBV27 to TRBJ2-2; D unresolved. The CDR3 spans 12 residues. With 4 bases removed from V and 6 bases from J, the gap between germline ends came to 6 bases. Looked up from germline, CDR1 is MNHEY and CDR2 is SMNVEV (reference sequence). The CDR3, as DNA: TGTGCCAGCAGTTCTATTGCCGGGGAGCTGTTTTTT. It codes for CASSSIAGELFF.

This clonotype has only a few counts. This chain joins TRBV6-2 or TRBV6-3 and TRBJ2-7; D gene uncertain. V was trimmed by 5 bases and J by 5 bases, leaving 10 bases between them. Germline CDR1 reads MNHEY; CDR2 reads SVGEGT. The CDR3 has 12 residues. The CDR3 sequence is CASSLRHDEQYF. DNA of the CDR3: TGTGCCAGCAGTCTCCGCCACGACGAGCAGTACTTC.

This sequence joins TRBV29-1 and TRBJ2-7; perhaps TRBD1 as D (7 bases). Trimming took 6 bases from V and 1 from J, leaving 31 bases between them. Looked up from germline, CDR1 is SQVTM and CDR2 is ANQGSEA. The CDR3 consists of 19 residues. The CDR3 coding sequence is TGCAGCGTGGTCGGGGTCCAGGGGGGTTCACAGGTAGCATCCTACGAGCAGTACTTC. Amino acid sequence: CSVVGVQGGSQVASYEQYF.

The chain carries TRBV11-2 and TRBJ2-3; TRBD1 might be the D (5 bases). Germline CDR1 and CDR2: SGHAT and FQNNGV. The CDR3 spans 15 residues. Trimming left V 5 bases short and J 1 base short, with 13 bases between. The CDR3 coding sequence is TGTGCCAGCAGCGGCAATGGGGCTCGCACAGATACGCAGTATTTT. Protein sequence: CASSGNGARTDTQYF.

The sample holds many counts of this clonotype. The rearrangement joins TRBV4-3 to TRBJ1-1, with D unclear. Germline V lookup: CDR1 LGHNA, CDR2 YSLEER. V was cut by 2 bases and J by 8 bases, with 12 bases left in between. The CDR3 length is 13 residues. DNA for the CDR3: TGCGCCAGCAGCCAATACGGCCAAGGCGAAGCTTTCTTT. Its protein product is CASSQYGQGEAFF.

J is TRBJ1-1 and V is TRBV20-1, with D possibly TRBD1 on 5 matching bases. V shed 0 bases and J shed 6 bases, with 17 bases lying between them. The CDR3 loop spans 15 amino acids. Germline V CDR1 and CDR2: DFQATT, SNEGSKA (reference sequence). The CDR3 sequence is CSARDGGSPISEAFF. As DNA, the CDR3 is TGCAGTGCTAGAGATGGGGGGAGCCCAATCTCTGAAGCTTTCTTT.

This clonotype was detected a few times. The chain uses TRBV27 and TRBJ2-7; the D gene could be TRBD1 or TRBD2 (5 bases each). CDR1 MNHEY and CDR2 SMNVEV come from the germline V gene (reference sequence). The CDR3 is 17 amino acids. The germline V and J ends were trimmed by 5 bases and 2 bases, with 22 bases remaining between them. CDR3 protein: CASSLTGRMTPTYEQYF. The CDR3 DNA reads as TGTGCCAGCAGTCTAACGGGACGGATGACACCTACCTACGAGCAGTACTTC.

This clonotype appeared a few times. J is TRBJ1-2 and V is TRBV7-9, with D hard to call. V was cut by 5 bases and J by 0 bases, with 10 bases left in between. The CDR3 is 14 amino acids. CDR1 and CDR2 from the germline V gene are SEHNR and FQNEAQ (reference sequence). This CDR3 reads CASSVTASNYGYTF. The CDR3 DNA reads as TGTGCCAGCAGCGTAACAGCATCTAACTATGGCTACACCTTC.

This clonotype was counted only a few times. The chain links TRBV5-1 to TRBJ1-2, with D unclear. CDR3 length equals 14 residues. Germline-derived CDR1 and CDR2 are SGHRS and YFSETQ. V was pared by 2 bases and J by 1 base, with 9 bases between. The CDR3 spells CASSFPGNNYGYTF. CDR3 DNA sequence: TGCGCCAGCAGCTTCCCCGGGAATAACTATGGCTACACCTTC. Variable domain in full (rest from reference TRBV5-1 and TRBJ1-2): KAGVTQTPRYLIKTRGQQVTLSCSPISGHRSVSWYQQTPGQGLQFLFEYFSETQRNKGNFPGRFSGRQFSNSRSEMNVSTLELGDSALYLCASSFPGNNYGYTFGSGTRLTVV.

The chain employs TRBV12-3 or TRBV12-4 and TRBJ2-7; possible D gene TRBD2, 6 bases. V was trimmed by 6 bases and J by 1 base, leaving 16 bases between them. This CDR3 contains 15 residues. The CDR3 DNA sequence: TGTGCCAGCAGCCCTCTCGGGGGAAGTTCCTACGAGCAGTACTTC. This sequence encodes CASSPLGGSSYEQYF.

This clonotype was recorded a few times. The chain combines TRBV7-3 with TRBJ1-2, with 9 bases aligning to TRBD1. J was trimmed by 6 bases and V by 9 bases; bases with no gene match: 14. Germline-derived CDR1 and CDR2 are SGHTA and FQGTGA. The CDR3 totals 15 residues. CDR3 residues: CARRSNRQGGDGYTF. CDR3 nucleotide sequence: TGTGCCAGGAGATCCAACCGACAGGGGGGAGATGGCTACACCTTC.

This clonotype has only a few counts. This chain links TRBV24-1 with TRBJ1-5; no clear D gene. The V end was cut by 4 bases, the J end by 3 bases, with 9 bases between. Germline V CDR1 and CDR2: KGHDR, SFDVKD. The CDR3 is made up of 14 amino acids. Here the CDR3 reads CATSEARNNQPQHF. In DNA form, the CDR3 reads TGTGCCACCAGTGAAGCTAGGAACAATCAGCCCCAGCATTTT.

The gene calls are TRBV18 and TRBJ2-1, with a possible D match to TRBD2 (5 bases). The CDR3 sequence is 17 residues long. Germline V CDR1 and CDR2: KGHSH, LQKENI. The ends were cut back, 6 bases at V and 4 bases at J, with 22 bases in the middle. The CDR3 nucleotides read TGTGCCAGCTCTGACCACCTAAATGGGGAGAGGTACAATGAGCAGTTCTTC. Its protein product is CASSDHLNGERYNEQFF.

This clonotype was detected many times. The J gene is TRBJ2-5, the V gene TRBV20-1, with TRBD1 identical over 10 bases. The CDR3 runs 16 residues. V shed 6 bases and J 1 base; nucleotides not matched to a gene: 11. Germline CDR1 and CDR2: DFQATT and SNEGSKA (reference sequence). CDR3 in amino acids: CSARPRDRGSQETQYF. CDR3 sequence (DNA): TGCAGTGCCCGCCCCCGGGACAGGGGTTCCCAAGAGACCCAGTACTTC.

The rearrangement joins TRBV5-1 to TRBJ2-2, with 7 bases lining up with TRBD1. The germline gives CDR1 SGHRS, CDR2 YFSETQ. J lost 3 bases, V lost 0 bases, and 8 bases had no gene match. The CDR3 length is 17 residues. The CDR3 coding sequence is TGCGCCAGCAGCTTGGGGACAGGTTCTTCGGACACCGGGGAGCTGTTTTTT. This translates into CASSLGTGSSDTGELFF. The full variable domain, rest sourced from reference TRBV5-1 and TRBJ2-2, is KAGVTQTPRYLIKTRGQQVTLSCSPISGHRSVSWYQQTPGQGLQFLFEYFSETQRNKGNFPGRFSGRQFSNSRSEMNVSTLELGDSALYLCASSLGTGSSDTGELFFGEGSRLTVL.

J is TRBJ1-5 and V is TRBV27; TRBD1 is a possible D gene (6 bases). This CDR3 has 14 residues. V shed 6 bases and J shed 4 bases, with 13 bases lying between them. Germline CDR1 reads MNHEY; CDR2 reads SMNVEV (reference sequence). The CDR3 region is CASSPTGWNQPQHF. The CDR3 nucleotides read TGTGCCAGCAGCCCGACAGGCTGGAATCAGCCCCAGCATTTT.

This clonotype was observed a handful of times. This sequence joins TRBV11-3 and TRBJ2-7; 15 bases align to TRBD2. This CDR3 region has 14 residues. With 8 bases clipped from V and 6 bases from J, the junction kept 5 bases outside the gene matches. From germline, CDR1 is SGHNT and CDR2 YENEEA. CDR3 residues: CASGLAGGPGEQYF. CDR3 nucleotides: TGTGCCAGCGGACTAGCGGGAGGGCCGGGCGAGCAGTACTTC.